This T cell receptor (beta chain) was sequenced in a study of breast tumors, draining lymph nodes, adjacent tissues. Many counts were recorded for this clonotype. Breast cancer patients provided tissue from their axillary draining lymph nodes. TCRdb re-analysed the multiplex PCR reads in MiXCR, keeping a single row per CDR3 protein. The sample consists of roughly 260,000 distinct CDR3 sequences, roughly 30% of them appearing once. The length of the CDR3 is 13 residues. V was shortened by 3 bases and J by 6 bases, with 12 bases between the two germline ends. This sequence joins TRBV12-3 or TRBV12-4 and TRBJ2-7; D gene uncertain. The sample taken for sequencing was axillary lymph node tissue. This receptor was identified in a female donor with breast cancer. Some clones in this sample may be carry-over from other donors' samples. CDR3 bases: TGTGCCAGCAGTTTGGTGTTCAGGACCGAGCAGTACTTC. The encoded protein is CASSLVFRTEQYF.